The source of this T cell receptor (beta chain) is a study of cytomegalovirus exposure and HLA in healthy donors. Use of 60 Vbeta and 13 Jbeta primers characterized the PCR. Using immunoSEQ multiplex PCR, the repertoire was profiled, and TCRdb retains in-frame clones only, with some absent. The sample gives about 170,000 clones, around 80% of which show up once; about 2% is in the top ten. Sequencing input: PBMCs. This clonotype was obtained from a woman between 50 and 59 years old in good health and CMV-seronegative.

CDR3 sequence: CASNPTGSRKTQYF. CDR3 DNA sequence: TGTGCCAGCAACCCGACAGGGAGTCGTAAGACCCAGTACTTC. The chain links TRBV9 to TRBJ2-5, with 7 bases that match TRBD1. Germline V lookup: CDR1 SGDLS, CDR2 YYNGEE. The CDR3 has 14 amino acids. J was trimmed by 6 bases and V by 6 bases; bases with no gene match: 11.